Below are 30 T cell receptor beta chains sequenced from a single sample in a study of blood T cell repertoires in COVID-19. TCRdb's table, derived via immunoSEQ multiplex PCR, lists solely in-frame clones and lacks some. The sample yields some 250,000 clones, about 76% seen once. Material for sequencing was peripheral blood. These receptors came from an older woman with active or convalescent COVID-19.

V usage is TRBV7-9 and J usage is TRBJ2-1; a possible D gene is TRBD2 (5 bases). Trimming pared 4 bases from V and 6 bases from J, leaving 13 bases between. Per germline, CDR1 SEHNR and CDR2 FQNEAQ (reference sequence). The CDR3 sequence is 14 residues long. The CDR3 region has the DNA TGTGCCAGCAGCTGGCGGGCGGACGTCAATGAGCAGTTCTTC. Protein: CASSWRADVNEQFF.

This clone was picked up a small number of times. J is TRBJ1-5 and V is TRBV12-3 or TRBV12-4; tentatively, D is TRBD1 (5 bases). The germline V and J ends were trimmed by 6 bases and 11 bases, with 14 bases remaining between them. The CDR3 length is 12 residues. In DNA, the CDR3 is TGTGCCAGCAGGGCGGGGGGAAGGACCCAGCATTTT. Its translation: CASRAGGRTQHF.

The CDR3 sequence is CAWTGLAVQETQYF. Here the CDR3 DNA reads TGTGCCTGGACGGGACTAGCGGTACAAGAGACCCAGTACTTC. V gene TRBV30 combines with J gene TRBJ2-5; 11 bases align to TRBD2. The V gene end was trimmed by 4 bases and the J gene end by 2 bases; junction bases not matched to a gene: 3. Germline lookup yields CDR1 GTSNPN and CDR2 SVGIG (reference sequence). This CDR3 is 14 amino acids long. The variable domain in full, completed from reference TRBV30 and TRBJ2-5, reads SQTIHQWPATLVQPVGSPLSLECTVEGTSNPNLYWYRQAAGRGLQLLFYSVGIGQISSEVPQNLSASRPQDRQFILSSKKLLLSDSGFYLCAWTGLAVQETQYFGPGTRLLVL.

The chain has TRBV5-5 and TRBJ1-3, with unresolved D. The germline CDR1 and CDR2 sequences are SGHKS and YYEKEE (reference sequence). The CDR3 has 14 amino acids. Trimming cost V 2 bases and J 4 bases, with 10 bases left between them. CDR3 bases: TGTGCCAGCAGCTTCGAGGTCGTAGGAAACACCATATATTTT. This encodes CASSFEVVGNTIYF. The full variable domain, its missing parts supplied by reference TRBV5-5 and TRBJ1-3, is DAGVTQSPTHLIKTRGQQVTLRCSPISGHKSVSWYQQVLGQGPQFIFQYYEKEERGRGNFPDRFSARQFPNYSSELNVNALLLGDSALYLCASSFEVVGNTIYFGEGSWLTVV.

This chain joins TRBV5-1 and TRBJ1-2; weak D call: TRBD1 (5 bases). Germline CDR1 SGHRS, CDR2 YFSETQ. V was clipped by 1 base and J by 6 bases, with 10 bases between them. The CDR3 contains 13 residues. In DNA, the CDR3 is TGCGCCAGCAGCTTGCCGACAGTGGATGGCTACACCTTC. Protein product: CASSLPTVDGYTF.

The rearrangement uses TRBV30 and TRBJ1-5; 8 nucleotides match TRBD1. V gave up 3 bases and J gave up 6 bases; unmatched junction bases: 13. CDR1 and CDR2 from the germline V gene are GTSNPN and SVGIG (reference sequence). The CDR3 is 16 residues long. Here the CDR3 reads CAWRGLGQGESQPQHF. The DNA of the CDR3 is TGTGCCTGGAGAGGACTCGGACAGGGCGAAAGTCAGCCCCAGCATTTT.

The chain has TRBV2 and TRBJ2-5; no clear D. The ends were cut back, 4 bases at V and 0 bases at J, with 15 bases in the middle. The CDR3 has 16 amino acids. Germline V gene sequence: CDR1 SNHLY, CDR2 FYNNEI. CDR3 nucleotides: TGTGCCAGCAGTGCGCCAGTAAATTCCTACCAAGAGACCCAGTACTTC. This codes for CASSAPVNSYQETQYF.

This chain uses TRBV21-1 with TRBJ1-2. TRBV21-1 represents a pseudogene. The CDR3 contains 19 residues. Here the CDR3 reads CASSKRGSGTAHFNYGYTF. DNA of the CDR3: TGTGCCAGCAGCAAACGGGGGTCGGGGACGGCCCATTTCAACTATGGCTACACCTTC.

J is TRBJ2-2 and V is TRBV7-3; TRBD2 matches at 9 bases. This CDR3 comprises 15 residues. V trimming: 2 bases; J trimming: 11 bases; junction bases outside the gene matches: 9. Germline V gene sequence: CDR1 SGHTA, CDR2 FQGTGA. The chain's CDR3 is CASSLERGAMGELFF. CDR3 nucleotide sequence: TGTGCCAGCAGCTTAGAGCGGGGGGCCATGGGAGAGCTGTTTTTT.

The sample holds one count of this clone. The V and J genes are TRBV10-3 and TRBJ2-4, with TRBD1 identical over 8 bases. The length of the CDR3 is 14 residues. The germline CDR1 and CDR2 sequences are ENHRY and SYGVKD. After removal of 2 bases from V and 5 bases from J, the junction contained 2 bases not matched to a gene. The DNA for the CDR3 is TGTGCCATCAGTGAGGCAGGGGGCCAAAACATTCAGTACTTC. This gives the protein CAISEAGGQNIQYF.

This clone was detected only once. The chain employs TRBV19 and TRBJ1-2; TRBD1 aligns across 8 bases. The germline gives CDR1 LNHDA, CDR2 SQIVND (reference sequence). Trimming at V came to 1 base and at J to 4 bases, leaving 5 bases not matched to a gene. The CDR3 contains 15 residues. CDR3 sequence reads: CASSIAGGAGYGYTF. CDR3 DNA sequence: TGTGCCAGTAGTATAGCAGGGGGCGCCGGCTATGGCTACACCTTC.

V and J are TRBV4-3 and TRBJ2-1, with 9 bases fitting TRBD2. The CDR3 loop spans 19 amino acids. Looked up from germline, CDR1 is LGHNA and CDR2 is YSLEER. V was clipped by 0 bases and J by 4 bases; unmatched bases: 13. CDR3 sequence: CASSQDLNSGGPGYNEQFF. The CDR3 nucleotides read TGCGCCAGCAGCCAAGATCTAAACAGCGGGGGGCCGGGTTACAATGAGCAGTTCTTC.

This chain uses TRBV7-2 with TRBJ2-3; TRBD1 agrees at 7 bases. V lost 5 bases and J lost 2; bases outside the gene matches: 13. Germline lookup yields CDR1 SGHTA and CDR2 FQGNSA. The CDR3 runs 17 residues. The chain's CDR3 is CASSPLTGKNPTDTQYF. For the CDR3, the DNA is TGTGCCAGCAGCCCGCTGACAGGGAAGAACCCCACAGATACGCAGTATTTT.

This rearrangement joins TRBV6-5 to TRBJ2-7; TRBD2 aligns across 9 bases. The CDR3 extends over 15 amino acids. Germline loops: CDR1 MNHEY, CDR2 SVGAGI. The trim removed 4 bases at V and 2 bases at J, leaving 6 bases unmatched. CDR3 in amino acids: CASSSPAGGTYEQYF. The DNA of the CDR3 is TGTGCCAGCAGTTCCCCAGCGGGGGGCACCTACGAGCAGTACTTC.

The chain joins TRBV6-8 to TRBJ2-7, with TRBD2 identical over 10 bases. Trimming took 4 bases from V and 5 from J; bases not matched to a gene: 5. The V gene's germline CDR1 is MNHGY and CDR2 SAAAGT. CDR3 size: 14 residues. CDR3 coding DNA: TGTGCCAGCAGTTCTAAGCGGGGGGGCCACGAGCAGTACTTC. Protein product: CASSSKRGGHEQYF.

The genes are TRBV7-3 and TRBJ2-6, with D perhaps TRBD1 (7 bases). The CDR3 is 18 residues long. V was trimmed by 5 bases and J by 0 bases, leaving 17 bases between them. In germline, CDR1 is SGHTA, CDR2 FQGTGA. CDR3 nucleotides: TGTGCCAGCAGCGAGAACAGGGGAGGACTCTCTGGGGCCAACGTCCTGACTTTC. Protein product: CASSENRGGLSGANVLTF. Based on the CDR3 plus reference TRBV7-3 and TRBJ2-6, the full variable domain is GAGVSQTPSNKVTEKGKYVELRCDPISGHTALYWYRQSLGQGPEFLIYFQGTGAADDSGLPNDRFFAVRPEGSVSTLKIQRTERGDSAVYLCASSENRGGLSGANVLTFGAGSRLTVL.

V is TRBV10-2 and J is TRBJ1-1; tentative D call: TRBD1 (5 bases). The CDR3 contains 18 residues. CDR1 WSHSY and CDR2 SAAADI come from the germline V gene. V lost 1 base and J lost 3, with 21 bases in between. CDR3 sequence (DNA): TGCGCCAGCAGTGAGTTCACGTGGGGGGGTAGCGTGGACACTGAAGCTTTCTTT. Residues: CASSEFTWGGSVDTEAFF.

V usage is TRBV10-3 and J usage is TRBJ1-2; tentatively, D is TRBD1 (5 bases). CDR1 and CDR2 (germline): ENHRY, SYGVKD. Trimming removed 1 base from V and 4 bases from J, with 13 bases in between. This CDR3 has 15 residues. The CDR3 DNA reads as TGTGCCATCAGTGAGTACGGCAGGGAGGGCTATGGCTACACCTTC. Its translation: CAISEYGREGYGYTF.

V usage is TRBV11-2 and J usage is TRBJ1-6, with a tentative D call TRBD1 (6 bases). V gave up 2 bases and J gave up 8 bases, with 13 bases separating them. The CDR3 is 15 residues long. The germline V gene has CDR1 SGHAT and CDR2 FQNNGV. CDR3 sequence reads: CASSLYPTGHSPLHF. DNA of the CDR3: TGTGCCAGCAGCTTATACCCCACAGGGCATTCACCCCTCCACTTT.

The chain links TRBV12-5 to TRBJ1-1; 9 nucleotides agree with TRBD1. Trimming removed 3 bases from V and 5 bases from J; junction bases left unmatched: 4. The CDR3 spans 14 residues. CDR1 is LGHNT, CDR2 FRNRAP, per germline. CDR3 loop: CASGFGTGWTEAFF. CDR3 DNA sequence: TGTGCTAGTGGTTTCGGGACAGGGTGGACTGAAGCTTTCTTT.

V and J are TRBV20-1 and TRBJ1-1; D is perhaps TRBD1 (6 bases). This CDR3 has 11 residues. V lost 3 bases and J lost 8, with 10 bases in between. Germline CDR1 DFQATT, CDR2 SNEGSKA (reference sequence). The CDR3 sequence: CSASSGTEAFF. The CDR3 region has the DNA TGCAGTGCTAGTTCCGGGACAGAAGCTTTCTTT.

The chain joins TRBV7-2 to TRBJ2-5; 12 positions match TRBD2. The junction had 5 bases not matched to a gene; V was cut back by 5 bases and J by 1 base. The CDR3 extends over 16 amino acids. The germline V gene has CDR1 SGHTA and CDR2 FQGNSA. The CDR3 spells CASSRSSGGGQETQYF. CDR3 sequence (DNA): TGTGCCAGCAGCCGTTCTAGCGGGGGGGGCCAAGAGACCCAGTACTTC.

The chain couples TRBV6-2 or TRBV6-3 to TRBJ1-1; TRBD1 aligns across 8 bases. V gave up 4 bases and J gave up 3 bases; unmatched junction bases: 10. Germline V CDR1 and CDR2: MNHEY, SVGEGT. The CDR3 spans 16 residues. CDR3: CASSFPAGTGYTEAFF. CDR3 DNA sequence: TGTGCCAGCAGTTTCCCCGCCGGGACAGGTTACACTGAAGCTTTCTTT.

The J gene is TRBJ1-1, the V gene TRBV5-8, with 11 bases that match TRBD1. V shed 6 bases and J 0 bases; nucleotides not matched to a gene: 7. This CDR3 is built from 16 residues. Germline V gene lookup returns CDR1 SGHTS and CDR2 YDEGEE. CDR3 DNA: TGTGCCAGCATCCTGGGGACAGGGGGGTTGAACACTGAAGCTTTCTTT. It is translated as CASILGTGGLNTEAFF.

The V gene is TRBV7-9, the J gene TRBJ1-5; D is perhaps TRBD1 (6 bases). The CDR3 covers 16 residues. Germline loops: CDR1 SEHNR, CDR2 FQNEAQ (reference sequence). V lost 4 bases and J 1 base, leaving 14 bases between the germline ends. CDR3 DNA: TGTGCCAGCAGCTCGACCGGGCAGGGGAGCAATCAGCCCCAGCATTTT. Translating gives CASSSTGQGSNQPQHF.

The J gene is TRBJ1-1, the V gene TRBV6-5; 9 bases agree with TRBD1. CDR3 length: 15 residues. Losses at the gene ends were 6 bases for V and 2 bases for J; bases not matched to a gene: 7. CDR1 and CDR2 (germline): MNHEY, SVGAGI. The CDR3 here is CASRTGTGINTEAFF. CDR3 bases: TGTGCCAGCAGGACTGGGACAGGGATCAACACTGAAGCTTTCTTT.

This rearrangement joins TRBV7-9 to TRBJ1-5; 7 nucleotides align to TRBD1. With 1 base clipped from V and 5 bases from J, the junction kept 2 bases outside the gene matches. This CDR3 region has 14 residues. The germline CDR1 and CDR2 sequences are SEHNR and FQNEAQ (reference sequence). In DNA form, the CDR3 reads TGTGCCAGCAGCTTAGAGACAGGGCATCAGCCCCAGCATTTT. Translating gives CASSLETGHQPQHF.

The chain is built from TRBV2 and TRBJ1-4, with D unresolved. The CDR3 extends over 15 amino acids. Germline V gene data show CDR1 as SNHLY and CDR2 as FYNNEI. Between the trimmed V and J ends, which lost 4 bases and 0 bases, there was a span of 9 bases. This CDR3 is CASSGAVATNEKLFF. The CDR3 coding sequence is TGTGCCAGCAGTGGTGCGGTTGCAACTAATGAAAAACTGTTTTTT.

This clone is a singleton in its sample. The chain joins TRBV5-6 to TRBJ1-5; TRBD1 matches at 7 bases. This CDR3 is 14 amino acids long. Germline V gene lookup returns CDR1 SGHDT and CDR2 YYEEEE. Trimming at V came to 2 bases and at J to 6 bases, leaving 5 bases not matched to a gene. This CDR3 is CASSFRDSSQPQHF. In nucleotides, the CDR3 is TGTGCCAGCAGCTTCCGGGACAGTTCTCAGCCCCAGCATTTT.

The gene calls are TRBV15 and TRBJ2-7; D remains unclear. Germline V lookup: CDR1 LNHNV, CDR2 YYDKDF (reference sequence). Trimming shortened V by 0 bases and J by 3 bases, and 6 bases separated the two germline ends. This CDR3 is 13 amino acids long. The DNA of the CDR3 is TGTGCCACCAGCAGAGAGAGGAGCTACGAGCAGTACTTC. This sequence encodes CATSRERSYEQYF.